Following are 30 T cell receptor beta chains from one sample sequenced in a study of vaccination and CD4 T cells after COVID-19. Oncomine TCR Beta short-read sequencing was applied to DNA from cultured CD4+ T cells. MiXCR, run by TCRdb on the PCR reads, gives a single entry per CDR3 protein. Of approximately 14,000 distinct CDR3 sequences detected, approximately 71% appear once; the ten largest clones hold over 15%. For these receptors, no antigen is known. Treatment meaning: roughly ten-day PBMC culture with coronavirus spike peptide pools or control peptides (ViraFEST assay). Specimen: CD4+ T cells from blood, cultured in vitro. The receptors derive from a human donor who had recovered from COVID-19.

V usage is TRBV7-6 and J usage is TRBJ1-1; D remains unclear. The ends were cut back, 1 base at V and 2 bases at J, with 8 bases in the middle. Germline CDR1 SGHVS, CDR2 FNYEAQ. The CDR3 consists of 14 residues. The CDR3 DNA sequence: TGTGCCAGCAGCTTAGGGGGTGGAAACACTGAAGCTTTCTTT. Its translation: CASSLGGGNTEAFF. Combining the CDR3 with reference TRBV7-6 and TRBJ1-1 gives the whole variable domain GAGVSQSPRYKVTKRGQDVALRCDPISGHVSLYWYRQALGQGPEFLTYFNYEAQQDKSGLPNDRFSAERPEGSISTLTIQRTEQRDSAMYRCASSLGGGNTEAFFGQGTRLTVV.

The V gene is TRBV28, the J gene TRBJ2-7; D unclear. V was clipped by 6 bases and J by 7 bases, with 10 bases between them. This CDR3 is 11 amino acids long. Germline values: CDR1 MDHEN, CDR2 SYDVKM. The CDR3 protein is CASSRMWEQYF. CDR3 DNA sequence: TGTGCCAGCAGCCGGATGTGGGAGCAGTACTTC.

This clonotype has only one observation. CDR3 DNA sequence: TGTGCCAGCAGGAGGGACAGCCTCAGTGGAAGCTACACCTTC. Amino acid sequence: CASRRDSLSGSYTF. This sequence joins TRBV6-1 and TRBJ1-2; 7 bases agree with TRBD1. The length of the CDR3 is 14 residues. Trimming cost V 6 bases and J 9 bases; bases outside gene matches: 13. Germline CDR1 reads MNHNS; CDR2 reads SASEGT.

The V and J genes are TRBV29-1 and TRBJ1-4, with a possible D match to TRBD1 (6 bases). V was clipped by 3 bases and J by 7 bases, with 12 bases between them. The CDR3 covers 13 residues. CDR1 is SQVTM, CDR2 ANQGSEA, per germline. The CDR3: CSVERGRGEKLFF. CDR3 bases: TGCAGCGTTGAGCGGGGGCGTGGTGAAAAACTGTTTTTT.

The chain joins TRBV7-9 to TRBJ2-5; 11 bases agree with TRBD2. Losses at the gene ends were 5 bases for V and 4 bases for J; bases not matched to a gene: 9. The CDR3 loop spans 16 amino acids. Germline V lookup: CDR1 SEHNR, CDR2 FQNEAQ (reference sequence). This chain's CDR3 is CASSRGTSGAGETQYF. As DNA, the CDR3 is TGTGCCAGCAGCCGAGGGACTAGCGGAGCTGGAGAGACCCAGTACTTC. The full variable domain, in which reference TRBV7-9 and TRBJ2-5 provide the parts outside the CDR3, is DTGVSQNPRHKITKRGQNVTFRCDPISEHNRLYWYRQTLGQGPEFLTYFQNEAQLEKSRLLSDRFSAERPKGSFSTLEIQRTEQGDSAMYLCASSRGTSGAGETQYFGPGTRLLVL.

This chain links TRBV18 with TRBJ1-6, with 9 bases that match TRBD1. Unmatched junction bases numbered 1, after V lost 4 bases and J lost 6 bases. CDR1 KGHSH and CDR2 LQKENI come from the germline V gene. The CDR3 totals 14 residues. CDR3 in DNA: TGTGCCAGCTCACGGACAGGGGTTAATTCACCCCTCCACTTT. Protein: CASSRTGVNSPLHF.

This rearrangement joins TRBV12-3 or TRBV12-4 to TRBJ1-5; tentatively, D is TRBD1 (6 bases). The CDR3 covers 13 residues. V gave up 7 bases and J gave up 2 bases, with 9 bases separating them. CDR3 protein: CASNREGNQPQHF. CDR3 coding DNA: TGTGCCAGCAACAGGGAGGGCAATCAGCCCCAGCATTTT.

The chain uses TRBV6-2 or TRBV6-3 and TRBJ1-6; D unresolved. CDR1 and CDR2 from the germline V gene are MNHEY and SVGEGT. The V end was cut by 6 bases, the J end by 0 bases, with 12 bases between. The CDR3 spans 16 residues. CDR3 residues: CASRTFRSSYNSPLHF. As DNA, the CDR3 is TGTGCCAGCAGGACCTTCAGGAGCTCCTATAATTCACCCCTCCACTTT.

This clonotype was detected a few times. The chain combines TRBV5-1 with TRBJ1-2; TRBD1 is a possible D gene (5 bases). This CDR3 contains 14 residues. Germline V gene data show CDR1 as SGHRS and CDR2 as YFSETQ. Trimming pared 0 bases from V and 8 bases from J, leaving 14 bases between. CDR3 sequence: CASSLAWGEEGYTF. CDR3 coding DNA: TGCGCCAGCAGCTTGGCCTGGGGGGAGGAAGGCTACACCTTC.

This clonotype was counted only a few times. The chain uses TRBV20-1 and TRBJ1-1; D not certain. Per the germline V gene, CDR1 is DFQATT and CDR2 is SNEGSKA (reference sequence). The V end lost 0 bases, the J end lost 7 bases, and 12 bases lay between the germline ends. The CDR3 runs 13 residues. The DNA of the CDR3 is TGCAGTGCTAGAGATCCGGCGGCCCTTGAAGCTTTCTTT. Protein product: CSARDPAALEAFF.

The chain joins TRBV20-1 to TRBJ1-5; TRBD1 aligns across 11 bases. The germline gives CDR1 DFQATT, CDR2 SNEGSKA (reference sequence). The CDR3 has 14 amino acids. V lost 6 bases and J lost 8; bases outside the gene matches: 9. The CDR3 DNA is TGCAGTGCACCCCGGGACAGGGGGGGGGAGCCCCAGCATTTT. It is translated as CSAPRDRGGEPQHF.

About this clonotype: Germline and junction disagree at one end, which may indicate a read error. The CDR3 here is CASSEWASSTDTQYF. The CDR3, as DNA: TGTGCCAGCAGTGAATGGGCCTCTAGCACAGATACGCAGTATTTC. The chain joins TRBV6-1 to TRBJ2-3, with D perhaps matching TRBD2 (5 bases). Germline values: CDR1 MNHNS, CDR2 SASEGT. The CDR3 length is 15 residues.

This sequence joins TRBV6-2 or TRBV6-3 and TRBJ2-2; 8 positions agree with TRBD1. J gave up 6 bases and V 7 bases, and 4 bases lay outside the gene matches. Germline assignment: CDR1 MNHEY and CDR2 SVGEGT. This CDR3 contains 13 residues. The CDR3 DNA reads as TGTGCCAGCACCCTACAGGGGGCCGGGGAGCTGTTTTTT. This translates into CASTLQGAGELFF.

The rearrangement uses TRBV30 and TRBJ2-3; TRBD2 agrees at 12 bases. There are 15 residues in the CDR3. Per the germline V gene, CDR1 is GTSNPN and CDR2 is SVGIG (reference sequence). Trimming removed 7 bases from V and 4 bases from J; junction bases left unmatched: 9. DNA of the CDR3: TGTGCCTACTCTAGCGGGAGGGCTGTATCAGATACGCAGTATTTT. It specifies CAYSSGRAVSDTQYF.

This chain connects TRBV7-6 to TRBJ1-1; maybe TRBD1 (6 bases). CDR1 SGHVS and CDR2 FNYEAQ come from the germline V gene. This CDR3 contains 14 residues. The V end lost 5 bases, the J end lost 3 bases, and 13 bases lay between the germline ends. This chain's CDR3 is CASSLRAGDTEAFF. The CDR3 DNA follows: TGTGCCAGCAGCCTAAGAGCAGGGGACACTGAAGCTTTCTTT.

This clonotype was detected only a few times. The chain uses TRBV20-1 and TRBJ1-2; the D gene is possibly TRBD1 (6 bases). The germline CDR1 and CDR2 sequences are DFQATT and SNEGSKA (reference sequence). The CDR3 has 14 amino acids. The V end lost 5 bases, the J end lost 0 bases, and 13 bases lay between the germline ends. This chain's CDR3 is CSASDRTSNYGYTF. CDR3 sequence (DNA): TGCAGTGCTTCCGACAGGACCTCTAACTATGGCTACACCTTC.

This clonotype has just a few counts. V usage is TRBV6-1 and J usage is TRBJ2-5; D not certain. The CDR3 spans 12 residues. V lost 6 bases and J lost 4, with 9 bases in between. Germline V CDR1 and CDR2: MNHNS, SASEGT. CDR3 loop: CASSSLLETQYF. The DNA of the CDR3 is TGTGCCAGCAGCTCCCTGTTAGAGACCCAGTACTTC.

This chain links TRBV6-1 with TRBJ1-6, with D possibly matching TRBD1 (5 bases). The CDR3 extends over 19 amino acids. CDR1 is MNHNS and CDR2 is SASEGT in the germline V gene. Trimming pared 3 bases from V and 5 bases from J, leaving 23 bases between. In DNA, the CDR3 is TGTGCCAGCAGTGATGGGGGAAGGGGTTACCGATCCGATAATTCACCCCTCCACTTT. Translated: CASSDGGRGYRSDNSPLHF.

CDR3 bases: TGTGCCAGCAGTTACTCAAATGTGGGCTACACCTTC. It yields the protein CASSYSNVGYTF. V gene TRBV6-5 combines with J gene TRBJ1-2, with D unclear. Germline CDR1 MNHEY, CDR2 SVGAGI. The V and J ends lost 0 bases and 8 bases respectively, with 7 bases between them. CDR3 length: 12 residues.

The chain is built from TRBV20-1 and TRBJ1-6, with a possible D match to TRBD1 (5 bases). CDR3 length: 15 residues. Per germline, CDR1 DFQATT and CDR2 SNEGSKA (reference sequence). V lost 2 bases, J lost 6 bases, and 14 bases lay in between. The CDR3 here is CSARPPTETNSPLHF. CDR3 in DNA: TGCAGTGCTAGACCTCCGACAGAAACTAATTCACCCCTCCACTTT.

This rearrangement joins TRBV6-5 to TRBJ2-3; 7 positions agree with TRBD2. There are 12 residues in the CDR3. Trimming removed 2 bases from V and 10 bases from J; junction bases left unmatched: 3. Germline CDR1 MNHEY, CDR2 SVGAGI. In DNA form, the CDR3 reads TGTGCCAGCAGTTACGAGGGAGGGCCGCAGTATTTT. Residues: CASSYEGGPQYF.

In its sample, this clonotype was seen a few times. The genes are TRBV20-1 and TRBJ1-3, with D perhaps TRBD1 (6 bases). This CDR3 has 15 amino acids. Trimming cost V 0 bases and J 0 bases, with 9 bases left between them. The germline V gene has CDR1 DFQATT and CDR2 SNEGSKA (reference sequence). CDR3 residues: CSARDADSSGNTIYF. CDR3 bases: TGCAGTGCTAGAGATGCGGACAGCTCTGGAAACACCATATATTTT.

In this sample, this clonotype turned up a few times. The rearrangement joins TRBV7-9 to TRBJ2-7; TRBD2 matches 10 bases. Germline V gene data show CDR1 as SEHNR and CDR2 as FQNEAQ (reference sequence). The J segment lost 7 bases and the V segment lost 3 bases, leaving 18 bases of the junction unmatched. The CDR3 length is 18 residues. CDR3 DNA: TGTGCCAGCAGCTTGGGGCTAGCGGGAGCCGCCTTAAGGGGGGAGCAGTACTTC. This encodes CASSLGLAGAALRGEQYF.

This chain links TRBV7-2 with TRBJ2-7, with TRBD1 matching 9 bases. Germline V gene data show CDR1 as SGHTA and CDR2 as FQGNSA. The CDR3 contains 16 residues. The junction had 10 bases not matched to a gene; V was cut back by 1 base and J by 6 bases. The CDR3 loop reads CASSLGAGTGLAEQYF. CDR3 coding DNA: TGTGCCAGCAGCTTAGGGGCCGGGACAGGGCTTGCCGAGCAGTACTTC.

This clonotype is medium-sized. V gene TRBV7-2 combines with J gene TRBJ2-3; D call uncertain. The length of the CDR3 is 12 residues. From germline, CDR1 is SGHTA and CDR2 FQGNSA. The germline V and J ends were trimmed by 5 bases and 2 bases, with 5 bases remaining between them. CDR3 sequence (DNA): TGTGCCAGCAGCCTTTACACAGATACGCAGTATTTT. It specifies CASSLYTDTQYF.

The chain couples TRBV12-3 or TRBV12-4 to TRBJ2-3; 8 bases fit TRBD2. CDR3 length: 15 residues. J gave up 2 bases and V 7 bases, and 8 bases lay outside the gene matches. This chain's CDR3 is CASTTQRGNTDTQYF. CDR3 sequence (DNA): TGTGCCAGCACTACGCAGCGGGGGAACACAGATACGCAGTATTTT.

This chain links TRBV20-1 with TRBJ2-7; the D gene is possibly TRBD2 (7 bases). CDR1 is DFQATT, CDR2 SNEGSKA, per germline (reference sequence). Deletions cut 5 bases from V and 2 bases from J, with 22 bases between. The CDR3 has 16 amino acids. DNA for the CDR3: TGCAGTGCTGAGGGGGGCCCAGGGGCGGGGGCCTACGAGCAGTACTTC. Its translation: CSAEGGPGAGAYEQYF.

The rearrangement links TRBV24-1 to TRBJ2-4, with 7 bases that match TRBD2. The CDR3 totals 15 residues. In germline, CDR1 is KGHDR, CDR2 SFDVKD. The trim removed 4 bases at V and 3 bases at J, leaving 5 bases unmatched. The CDR3 spells CATSDPSGGKNIQYF. CDR3 DNA sequence: TGTGCCACCAGTGACCCCTCGGGAGGCAAAAACATTCAGTACTTC.

V gene TRBV7-2 combines with J gene TRBJ2-2, with D unresolved. The CDR3 contains 15 residues. V shed 1 base and J shed 1 base, with 7 bases lying between them. Germline V CDR1 and CDR2: SGHTA, FQGNSA. Here the CDR3 reads CASSLVFLNTGELFF. The CDR3 bases are TGTGCCAGCAGCTTAGTTTTCCTGAACACCGGGGAGCTGTTTTTT.

J is TRBJ2-7 and V is TRBV4-2; the D gene is possibly TRBD1 (5 bases). The CDR3 sequence is 15 residues long. Germline CDR1 and CDR2: LGHNA and YNFKEQ. The V end was cut by 2 bases, the J end by 1 base, with 12 bases between. In DNA, the CDR3 is TGTGCCAGCAGCCAATCTGGGGCAGGGTCCTACGAGCAGTACTTC. Translated: CASSQSGAGSYEQYF.